This T cell receptor beta chain was sequenced during a study of shared clonotypes between healthy human individuals. Study-level results: A generally larger estimated richness was seen in naive subsets than in memory subsets.

As to this clone: Its antigen remains unidentified.

The repertoire was sequenced with immunoSEQ multiplex PCR; TCRdb's copy has only in-frame clones and lacks some. The sample has about 340,000 clones, about 70% seen once. CDR3 length: 15 amino acids. The V gene end was trimmed by 5 bases and the J gene end by 4 bases; junction bases not matched to a gene: 5. The germline V gene encodes CDR1 LNHDA and CDR2 SQIVND (reference sequence). The origin of this receptor is a man younger than 40 in good health. The sequencing input was memory CD4+ T cells sorted from blood. The subset was: CD45RA-negative fraction. The chain recombines TRBV19 with TRBJ2-6; 7 bases map to TRBD1. DNA of the CDR3: TGTGCCAGTAGTGTCACAGGGGTCGGGGCCAACGTCCTGACTTTC. This translates into CASSVTGVGANVLTF.